The 3 T cell receptor beta chains below were found in one sample sequenced in a study of T cell repertoires in cytomegalovirus infection (dated by TCRdb to the late 2010s). The instrument was an Illumina HiSeq 1500. In-frame beta chains were kept once TCRdb had trimmed the public reads at Q25 with fastp and called clones with MiXCR. All rows with the same CDR3 protein become a single entry with the most common DNA and genes. In this sample the table shows 150,000 to 200,000 distinct CDR3 sequences, approximately 30% of which occur a single time. The ten largest clones take up just over 30% of the sample. Sequencing was performed on PBMCs. The origin of the receptors is a human donor in good health (CMV status not recorded). Some clones in this sample may be carry-over from other donors' samples.

The chain combines TRBV11-2 with TRBJ2-1, with 12 bases aligning to TRBD2. The CDR3 loop spans 17 amino acids. Germline V gene lookup returns CDR1 SGHAT and CDR2 FQNNGV. V lost 7 bases, J lost 6 bases, and 13 bases stayed unmatched. The CDR3 DNA is TGTGCCAGCACCGTTAATGTAGCTAGCGGGGGGGGCAATGAGCAGTTCTTC. This gives the protein CASTVNVASGGGNEQFF.

This clonotype appeared a few times. V usage is TRBV18 and J usage is TRBJ2-3; 8 bases map to TRBD1. From germline, CDR1 is KGHSH and CDR2 LQKENI. CDR3 size: 15 residues. V gave up 3 bases and J gave up 4 bases; unmatched junction bases: 6. CDR3 amino acids: CASSPQDRDSDTQYF. The CDR3 coding sequence is TGTGCCAGCTCACCTCAGGACAGGGATTCAGATACGCAGTATTTT.

This chain links TRBV2 with TRBJ2-7; D assignment may be TRBD1 or TRBD2 (5 bases each). In germline, CDR1 is SNHLY, CDR2 FYNNEI. The length of the CDR3 is 14 residues. Trimming shortened V by 0 bases and J by 10 bases, and 16 bases separated the two germline ends. CDR3 sequence reads: CASSEAGDPRNQYF. CDR3 in DNA: TGTGCCAGCAGTGAAGCAGGGGACCCCAGGAACCAGTACTTC.